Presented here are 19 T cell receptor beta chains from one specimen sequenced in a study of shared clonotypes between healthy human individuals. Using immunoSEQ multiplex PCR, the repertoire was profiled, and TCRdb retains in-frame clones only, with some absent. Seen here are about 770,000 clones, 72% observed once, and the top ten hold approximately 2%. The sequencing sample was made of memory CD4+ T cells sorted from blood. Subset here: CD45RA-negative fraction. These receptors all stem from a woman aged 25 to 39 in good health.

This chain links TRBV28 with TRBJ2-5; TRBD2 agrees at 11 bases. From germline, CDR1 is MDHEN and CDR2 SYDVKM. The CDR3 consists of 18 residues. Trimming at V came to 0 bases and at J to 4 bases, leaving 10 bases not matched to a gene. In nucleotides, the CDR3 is TGTGCCAGCAGTTTATGGGACAGGGAAGGACTAGCGGGAGAGACCCAGTACTTC. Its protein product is CASSLWDREGLAGETQYF.

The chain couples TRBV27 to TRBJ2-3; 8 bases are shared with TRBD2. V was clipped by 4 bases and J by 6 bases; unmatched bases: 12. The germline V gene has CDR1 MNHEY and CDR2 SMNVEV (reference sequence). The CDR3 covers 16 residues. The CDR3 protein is CASSYAAGEPPDTQYF. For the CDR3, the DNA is TGTGCCAGCAGTTATGCAGCGGGAGAGCCACCTGATACGCAGTATTTT.

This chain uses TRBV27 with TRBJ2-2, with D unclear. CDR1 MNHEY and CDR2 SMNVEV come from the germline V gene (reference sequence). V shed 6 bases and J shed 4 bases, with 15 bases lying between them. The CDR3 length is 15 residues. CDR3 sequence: CASSPSITPTGELFF. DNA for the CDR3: TGTGCCAGCAGCCCCTCCATAACACCCACCGGGGAGCTGTTTTTT.

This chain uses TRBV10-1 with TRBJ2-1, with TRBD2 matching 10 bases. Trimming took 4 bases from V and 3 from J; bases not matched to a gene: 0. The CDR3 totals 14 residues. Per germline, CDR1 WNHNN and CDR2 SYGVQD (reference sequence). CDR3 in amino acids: CASSASGGYNEQFF. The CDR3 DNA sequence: TGCGCCAGCAGTGCTAGCGGGGGCTACAATGAGCAGTTCTTC.

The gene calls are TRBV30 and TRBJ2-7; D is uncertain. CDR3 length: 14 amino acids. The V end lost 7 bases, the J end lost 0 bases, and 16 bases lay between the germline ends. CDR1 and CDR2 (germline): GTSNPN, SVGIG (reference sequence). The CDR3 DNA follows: TGTGCCTACCAACCACTTAGAAGCTCCTACGAGCAGTACTTC. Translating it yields CAYQPLRSSYEQYF.

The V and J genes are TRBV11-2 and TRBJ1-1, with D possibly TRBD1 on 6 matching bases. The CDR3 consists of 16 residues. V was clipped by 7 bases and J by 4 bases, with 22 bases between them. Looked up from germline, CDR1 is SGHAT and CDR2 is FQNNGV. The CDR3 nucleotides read TGTGCCAGCAACACCCTAGGGGGGGCGCTGGGCACTGAAGCTTTCTTT. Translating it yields CASNTLGGALGTEAFF.

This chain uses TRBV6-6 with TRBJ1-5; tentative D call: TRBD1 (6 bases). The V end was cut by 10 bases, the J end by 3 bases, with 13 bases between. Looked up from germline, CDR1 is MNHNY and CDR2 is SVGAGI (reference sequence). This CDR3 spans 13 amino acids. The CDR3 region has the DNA TGTGCCACTACGGACAGATTCAATCAGCCCCAGCATTTT. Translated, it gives CATTDRFNQPQHF.

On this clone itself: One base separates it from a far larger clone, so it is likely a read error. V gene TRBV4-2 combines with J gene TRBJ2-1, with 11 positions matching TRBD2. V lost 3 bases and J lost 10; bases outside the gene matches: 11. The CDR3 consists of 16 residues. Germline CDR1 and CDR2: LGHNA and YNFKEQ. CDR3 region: CASSHQGGSGRVEQFF. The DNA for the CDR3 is TGTGCCAGCAGCCACCAAGGGGGTAGCGGGAGGGTAGAGCAGTTCTTC.

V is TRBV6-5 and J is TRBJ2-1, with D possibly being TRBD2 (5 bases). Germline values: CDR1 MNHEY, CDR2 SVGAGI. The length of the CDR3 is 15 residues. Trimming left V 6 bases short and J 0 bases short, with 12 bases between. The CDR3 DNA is TGTGCCAGCAGACAACAGCGGAGCTCCTACAATGAGCAGTTCTTC. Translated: CASRQQRSSYNEQFF.

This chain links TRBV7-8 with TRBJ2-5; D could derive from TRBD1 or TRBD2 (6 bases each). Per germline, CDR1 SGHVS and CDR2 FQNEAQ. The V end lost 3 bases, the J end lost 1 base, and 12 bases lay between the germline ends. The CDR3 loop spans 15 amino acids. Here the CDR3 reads CASSFPRGLQETQYF. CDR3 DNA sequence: TGTGCCAGCAGCTTTCCCCGGGGGCTCCAAGAGACCCAGTACTTC.

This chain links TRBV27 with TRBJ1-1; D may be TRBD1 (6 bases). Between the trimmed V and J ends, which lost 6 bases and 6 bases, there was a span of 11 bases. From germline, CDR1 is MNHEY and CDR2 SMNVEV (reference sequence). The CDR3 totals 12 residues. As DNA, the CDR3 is TGTGCCAGCAGGCTGGAGGGGGCTGAAGCTTTCTTT. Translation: CASRLEGAEAFF.

CDR3 DNA sequence: TGTGCCAGCAGCTTAAAGGGACTTTCCATTGCCTACGAGCAGTACTTC. Translating it yields CASSLKGLSIAYEQYF. The chain has TRBV7-6 and TRBJ2-7; TRBD2 might be the D (6 bases). The CDR3 spans 16 residues. Per the germline V gene, CDR1 is SGHVS and CDR2 is FNYEAQ. V lost 2 bases to trimming and J lost 2 bases, with 16 bases between them.

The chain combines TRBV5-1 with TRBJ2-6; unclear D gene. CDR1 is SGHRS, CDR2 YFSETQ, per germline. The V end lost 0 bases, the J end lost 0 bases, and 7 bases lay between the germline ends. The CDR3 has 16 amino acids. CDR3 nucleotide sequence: TGCGCCAGCAGCTTGGCCTCGAGCTCTGGGGCCAACGTCCTGACTTTC. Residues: CASSLASSSGANVLTF.

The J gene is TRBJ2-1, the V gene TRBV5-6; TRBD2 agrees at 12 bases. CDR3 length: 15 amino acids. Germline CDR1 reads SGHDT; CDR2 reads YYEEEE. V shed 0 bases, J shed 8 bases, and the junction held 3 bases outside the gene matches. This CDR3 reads CASSLGLAGVHEQFF. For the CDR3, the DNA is TGTGCCAGCAGCTTGGGACTAGCGGGGGTCCATGAGCAGTTCTTC.

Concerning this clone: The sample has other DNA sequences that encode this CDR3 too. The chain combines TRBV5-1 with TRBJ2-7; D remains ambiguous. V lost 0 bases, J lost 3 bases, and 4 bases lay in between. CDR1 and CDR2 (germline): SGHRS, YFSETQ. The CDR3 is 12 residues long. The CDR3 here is CASSLDHYEQYF. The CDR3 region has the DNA TGCGCCAGCAGCTTGGACCACTACGAGCAGTACTTC.

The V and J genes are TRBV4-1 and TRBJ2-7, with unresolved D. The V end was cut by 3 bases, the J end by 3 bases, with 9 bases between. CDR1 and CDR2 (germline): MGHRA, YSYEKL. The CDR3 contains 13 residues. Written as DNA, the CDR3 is TGCGCCAGCAGCCATGAAGGGTACTACGAGCAGTACTTC. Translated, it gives CASSHEGYYEQYF.

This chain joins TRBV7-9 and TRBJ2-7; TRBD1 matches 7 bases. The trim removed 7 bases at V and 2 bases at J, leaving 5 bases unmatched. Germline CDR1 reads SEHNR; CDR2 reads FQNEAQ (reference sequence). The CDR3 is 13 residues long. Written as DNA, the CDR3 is TGTGCCAGCAACTGGGACAGAGCCTACGAGCAGTACTTC. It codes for CASNWDRAYEQYF.

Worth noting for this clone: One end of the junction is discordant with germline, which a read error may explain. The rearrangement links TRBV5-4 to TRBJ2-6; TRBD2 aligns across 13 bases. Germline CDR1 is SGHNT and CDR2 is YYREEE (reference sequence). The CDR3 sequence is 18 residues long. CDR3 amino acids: CASRLGLAGLSGANVLTF. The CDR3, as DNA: TGTGCCAGCAGGTTGGGACTAGCGGGACTCTCTGGGGCCAACGTCCTGACTTTC.

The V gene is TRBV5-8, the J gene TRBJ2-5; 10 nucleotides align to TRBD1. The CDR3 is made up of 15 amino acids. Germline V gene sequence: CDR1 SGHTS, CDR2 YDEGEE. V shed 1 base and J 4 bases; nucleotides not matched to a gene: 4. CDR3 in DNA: TGTGCCAGCAGCTTGTTTGGGACAGGGGCAGAGACCCAGTACTTC. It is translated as CASSLFGTGAETQYF.